The sequence of this T cell receptor (beta chain) was determined in a study of cytomegalovirus exposure and HLA in healthy donors. Broader study findings: The investigators catalogued 164 TCR beta chains as cytomegalovirus-associated. The classifier, whose performance was assessed in both the original and validation cohorts, reportedly diagnosed cytomegalovirus status with high specificity and sensitivity. In an earlier analysis, about 87% or about 30%: the productive usage of most TCR beta V segments.

PCR involved 60 Vbeta and 13 Jbeta primers. The method was immunoSEQ multiplex PCR; TCRdb's version includes in-frame clones alone and lacks a portion of them. The data contain some 150,000 clones, about 80% of them singletons. In its sample, this clone was seen a few times. No antigen is known for it. CDR1 is SGHTA, CDR2 FQGNSA, per germline. The ends were cut back, 1 base at V and 6 bases at J, with 9 bases in the middle. The CDR3 totals 14 residues. The sequence came from a man aged 35 to 55 in good health and CMV-seronegative. The sequenced sample consisted of PBMCs. This rearrangement joins TRBV7-2 to TRBJ2-2; D gene unclear. CDR3 sequence reads: CASSLGPFSGELFF. CDR3 bases: TGTGCCAGCAGCTTAGGTCCGTTCTCCGGGGAGCTGTTTTTT. Drawing the rest from reference TRBV7-2 and TRBJ2-2, the complete variable domain is GAGVSQSPSNKVTEKGKDVELRCDPISGHTALYWYRQSLGQGLEFLIYFQGNSAPDKSGLPSDRFSAERTGGSVSTLTIQRTQQEDSAVYLCASSLGPFSGELFFGEGSRLTVL.